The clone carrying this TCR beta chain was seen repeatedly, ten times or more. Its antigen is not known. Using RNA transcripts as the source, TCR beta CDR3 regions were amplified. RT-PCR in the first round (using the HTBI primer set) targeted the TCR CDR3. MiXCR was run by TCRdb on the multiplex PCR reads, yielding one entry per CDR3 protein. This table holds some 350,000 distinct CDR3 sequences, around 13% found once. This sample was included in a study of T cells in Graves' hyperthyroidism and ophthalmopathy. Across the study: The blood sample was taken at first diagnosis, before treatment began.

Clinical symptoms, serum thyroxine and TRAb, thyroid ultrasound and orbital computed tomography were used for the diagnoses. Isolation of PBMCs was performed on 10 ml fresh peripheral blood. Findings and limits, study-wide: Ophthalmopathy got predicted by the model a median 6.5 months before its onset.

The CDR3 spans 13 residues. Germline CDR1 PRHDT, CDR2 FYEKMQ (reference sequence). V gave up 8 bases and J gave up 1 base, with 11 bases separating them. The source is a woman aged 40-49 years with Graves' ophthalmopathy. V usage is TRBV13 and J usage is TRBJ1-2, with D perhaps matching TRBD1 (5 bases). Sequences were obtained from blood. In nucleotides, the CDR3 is TGTGCCAGCTCTGGGACGGATAACTATGGCTACACCTTC. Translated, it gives CASSGTDNYGYTF.